This T cell receptor (beta chain) was recorded in a study of blood T cells in healthy people across ages. This clonotype occurred a few times. A second PCR of 7 to 11 cycles used a sample-barcoded 5' primer and a J-beta primer mix. TCRdb reanalysed the 5' RACE reads using MiXCR and keeps one entry per CDR3 protein. The repertoire holds more than 1 million distinct CDR3 sequences, 40% to 50% seen once, with under 20% in the top ten. This CDR3 has 17 residues. V was clipped by 8 bases and J by 2 bases; unmatched bases: 8. Sequencing used blood. V gene TRBV12-3 or TRBV12-4 combines with J gene TRBJ2-4; TRBD2 aligns across 14 bases. This TCR derives from a woman aged 60-75 years in good health. For the CDR3, the DNA is TGTGCCAGCTCGACTAGCGGGAGGGCCGGGACCAAAAACATTCAGTACTTC. Translation gives CASSTSGRAGTKNIQYF.